The 27 T cell receptor beta chains given below trace back to one sample, sequenced in a study of siplizumab effects on memory and regulatory T cells. TCRdb's table, derived via immunoSEQ multiplex PCR, lists solely in-frame clones and lacks some. This table holds 50,000 to 60,000 clones, roughly 90% found once. The source material was naive CD8+ T cells sorted from blood. Receptor source: a human donor in good health.

This clone was picked up one time. The chain couples TRBV5-1 to TRBJ2-5; TRBD1 matches at 9 bases. The CDR3 has 20 residues. Germline V gene data show CDR1 as SGHRS and CDR2 as YFSETQ. The ends lost 4 bases at V and 5 bases at J; junction bases unmatched: 24. The CDR3 reads CASSDPFEVGRDRAEETQYF. The CDR3 coding sequence is TGCGCCAGCAGCGACCCTTTCGAAGTCGGCCGGGACAGGGCGGAGGAGACCCAGTACTTC.

This clone has more than one count but fewer than ten. The chain carries TRBV2 and TRBJ1-2; TRBD1 agrees at 7 bases. CDR1 and CDR2 (germline): SNHLY, FYNNEI. J was trimmed by 4 bases and V by 10 bases; bases with no gene match: 9. The CDR3 is 13 amino acids. This CDR3 reads CATIGQDFYGYTF. CDR3 in DNA: TGTGCCACCATAGGACAGGACTTCTATGGCTACACCTTC.

This rearrangement joins TRBV12-5 to TRBJ1-1; the D gene is possibly TRBD1 (5 bases). Germline CDR1 is LGHNT and CDR2 is FRNRAP. This CDR3 comprises 18 residues. The V end lost 0 bases, the J end lost 6 bases, and 23 bases lay between the germline ends. The CDR3 region has the DNA TGTGCTAGTGGTTTGGTACTGACAGCAGTGTCGGATATAGCTGAAGCTTTCTTT. Translation gives CASGLVLTAVSDIAEAFF.

This clone was seen just once. The chain couples TRBV5-6 to TRBJ1-2; 8 bases agree with TRBD1. CDR1 and CDR2 (germline): SGHDT, YYEEEE. The trim removed 3 bases at V and 7 bases at J, leaving 11 bases unmatched. The CDR3 is made up of 15 amino acids. The CDR3 spells CASSYMGGTGLGYTF. The CDR3, as DNA: TGTGCCAGCAGCTACATGGGGGGGACAGGTCTTGGCTACACCTTC.

This clone was found once. The V and J genes are TRBV9 and TRBJ1-2, with TRBD1 identical over 8 bases. V was clipped by 7 bases and J by 4 bases; unmatched bases: 6. This CDR3 region has 13 residues. The germline V gene has CDR1 SGDLS and CDR2 YYNGEE. The CDR3 bases are TGTGCCAGCGTCGCAGGGGGCGGCTATGGCTACACCTTC. It encodes CASVAGGGYGYTF.

This clone was detected only a few times. This chain connects TRBV7-9 to TRBJ2-7; D is ambiguous. The germline CDR1 and CDR2 sequences are SEHNR and FQNEAQ (reference sequence). V was pared by 2 bases and J by 2 bases, with 13 bases between. The CDR3 is made up of 15 amino acids. For the CDR3, the DNA is TGTGCCAGCAGCTTATCTTCCGGGTATGCCTACGAGCAGTACTTC. Translation: CASSLSSGYAYEQYF. Variable domain in full (rest from reference TRBV7-9 and TRBJ2-7): DTGVSQNPRHKITKRGQNVTFRCDPISEHNRLYWYRQTLGQGPEFLTYFQNEAQLEKSRLLSDRFSAERPKGSFSTLEIQRTEQGDSAMYLCASSLSSGYAYEQYFGPGTRLTVT.

The chain uses TRBV18 and TRBJ1-1; D is unresolved. CDR1 and CDR2 (germline): KGHSH, LQKENI. The CDR3 sequence is 12 residues long. V lost 6 bases and J 7 bases, leaving 12 bases between the germline ends. The chain's CDR3 is CASSRSGYEAFF. The CDR3 DNA follows: TGTGCCAGCTCTCGTTCGGGGTATGAAGCTTTCTTT.

The chain recombines TRBV4-1 with TRBJ2-7, with D possibly TRBD1 on 6 matching bases. V was pared by 1 base and J by 5 bases, with 15 bases between. This CDR3 has 15 residues. Germline CDR1 reads MGHRA; CDR2 reads YSYEKL. The CDR3, as DNA: TGCGCCAGCAGCCAAGCGTCGGCAGGGGTGGACGAGCAGTACTTC. Its translation is CASSQASAGVDEQYF.

The gene calls are TRBV5-4 and TRBJ2-5; D not resolved. With 2 bases removed from V and 5 bases from J, the gap between germline ends came to 13 bases. This CDR3 is 14 amino acids long. Germline CDR1 and CDR2: SGHNT and YYREEE (reference sequence). CDR3 in DNA: TGTGCCAGCAGCTTTGGCCCATTGGAGGAGACCCAGTACTTC. Amino acid sequence: CASSFGPLEETQYF. The full variable domain, rest sourced from reference TRBV5-4 and TRBJ2-5, is ETGVTQSPTHLIKTRGQQVTLRCSSQSGHNTVSWYQQALGQGPQFIFQYYREEENGRGNFPPRFSGLQFPNYSSELNVNALELDDSALYLCASSFGPLEETQYFGPGTRLLVL.

The rearrangement links TRBV19 to TRBJ1-1; D is uncertain. The V gene's germline CDR1 is LNHDA and CDR2 SQIVND (reference sequence). Trimming took off 5 bases at V and 3 bases at J, with 10 bases between the two ends. The CDR3 extends over 13 amino acids. CDR3 sequence: CASSWYIDTEAFF. The CDR3 region has the DNA TGTGCCAGTAGTTGGTACATTGACACTGAAGCTTTCTTT.

The chain carries TRBV9 and TRBJ2-1, with 7 bases fitting TRBD1. V was clipped by 4 bases and J by 3 bases; unmatched bases: 19. Germline V CDR1 and CDR2: SGDLS, YYNGEE. This CDR3 has 19 residues. For the CDR3, the DNA is TGTGCCAGCAGCTCCCGCCTATGGGAGAGGGACAGTCTCTACAATGAGCAGTTCTTC. Translation: CASSSRLWERDSLYNEQFF.

The rearrangement links TRBV27 to TRBJ1-2; D may be TRBD1 (5 bases). Germline loops: CDR1 MNHEY, CDR2 SMNVEV (reference sequence). Deletions cut 5 bases from V and 8 bases from J, with 12 bases between. The CDR3 loop spans 12 amino acids. The chain's CDR3 is CASSQGLRGYTF. CDR3 DNA: TGTGCCAGCAGTCAGGGACTGCGGGGCTACACCTTC.

This clone appeared once. The V and J genes are TRBV7-2 and TRBJ1-2; D gene uncertain. The CDR3 extends over 15 amino acids. Trimming left V 1 base short and J 4 bases short, with 13 bases between. The germline V gene encodes CDR1 SGHTA and CDR2 FQGNSA. This CDR3 reads CASSLEIQNLYGYTF. The DNA of the CDR3 is TGTGCCAGCAGCTTAGAGATACAGAACCTCTATGGCTACACCTTC.

The V gene is TRBV29-1, the J gene TRBJ1-2; the match to TRBD1 covers 8 bases. The germline CDR1 and CDR2 sequences are SQVTM and ANQGSEA. This CDR3 is built from 12 residues. J gave up 4 bases and V 5 bases, and 3 bases lay outside the gene matches. As DNA, the CDR3 is TGCAGCGTTCTGGGACAGGTCTATGGCTACACCTTC. Translating it yields CSVLGQVYGYTF.

The chain has TRBV7-9 and TRBJ2-4, with D perhaps assigned TRBD1 or TRBD2 (5 bases each). Trimming pared 5 bases from V and 1 base from J, leaving 15 bases between. The CDR3 has 16 residues. The germline gives CDR1 SEHNR, CDR2 FQNEAQ (reference sequence). The CDR3 region is CASSHLAGAAKNIQYF. The CDR3 DNA reads as TGTGCCAGCAGCCACCTTGCCGGGGCGGCCAAAAACATTCAGTACTTC.

The V call is TRBV21-1, the J call TRBJ1-1; TRBD1, as called in the table, went unchecked against the DNA. TRBV21-1 is tagged as a pseudogene. This CDR3 spans 12 amino acids. Here the CDR3 DNA reads TGTGCCAGCAGCAAAGAGGGGACTGAAGCTTTCTTT. Protein: CASSKEGTEAFF.

This sequence joins TRBV4-1 and TRBJ2-2; D gene unclear. V lost 0 bases and J lost 0, with 8 bases in between. Germline V lookup: CDR1 MGHRA, CDR2 YSYEKL. This CDR3 comprises 16 residues. In nucleotides, the CDR3 is TGCGCCAGCAGCCAAGATCGTTATCCGAACACCGGGGAGCTGTTTTTT. It specifies CASSQDRYPNTGELFF.

V and J are TRBV12-5 and TRBJ1-1; 7 bases are shared with TRBD1. Germline lookup yields CDR1 LGHNT and CDR2 FRNRAP. CDR3 size: 16 residues. The ends lost 3 bases at V and 3 bases at J; junction bases unmatched: 10. CDR3 loop: CASGFPGQAKDTEAFF. DNA for the CDR3: TGTGCTAGTGGTTTCCCCGGACAGGCGAAGGACACTGAAGCTTTCTTT.

The chain combines TRBV29-1 with TRBJ2-5, with TRBD2 matching over 7 bases. Germline loops: CDR1 SQVTM, CDR2 ANQGSEA. V lost 7 bases, J lost 4 bases, and 24 bases stayed unmatched. The CDR3 contains 18 residues. The CDR3 DNA is TGCAGCGGATCACCACATCCAGGACTAGTGGAAGGGTCAGAGACCCAGTACTTC. Translating it yields CSGSPHPGLVEGSETQYF.

The chain carries TRBV5-1 and TRBJ2-7; tentatively, D is TRBD2 (6 bases). Trimming stripped 2 bases from V and 7 bases from J, with 13 bases between. Germline CDR1 reads SGHRS; CDR2 reads YFSETQ. The length of the CDR3 is 13 residues. This CDR3 is CASSFPGAREQYF. The DNA for the CDR3 is TGCGCCAGCAGCTTCCCGGGAGCTCGGGAGCAGTACTTC. Complete variable domain (other parts from reference TRBV5-1 and TRBJ2-7): KAGVTQTPRYLIKTRGQQVTLSCSPISGHRSVSWYQQTPGQGLQFLFEYFSETQRNKGNFPGRFSGRQFSNSRSEMNVSTLELGDSALYLCASSFPGAREQYFGPGTRLTVT.

The chain recombines TRBV4-1 with TRBJ2-7, with a possible D match to TRBD1 (6 bases). The CDR3 contains 15 residues. Trimming shortened V by 1 base and J by 3 bases, and 13 bases separated the two germline ends. The germline CDR1 and CDR2 sequences are MGHRA and YSYEKL. This CDR3 reads CASSQVPGAFYEQYF. The CDR3 nucleotides read TGCGCCAGCAGCCAAGTTCCAGGGGCGTTCTACGAGCAGTACTTC.

The chain carries TRBV25-1 and TRBJ1-1; D not resolved. The length of the CDR3 is 12 residues. The germline V gene has CDR1 MGHDK and CDR2 SYGVNS. V lost 11 bases to trimming and J lost 2 bases, with 12 bases between them. The CDR3 region has the DNA TGTGCCTCCCGAGGCGCCAACACTGAAGCTTTCTTT. Translating gives CASRGANTEAFF.

The V call is TRBV30, the J call TRBJ1-2, with a weak D call TRBD1 (5 bases). CDR3 length: 14 residues. CDR1 is GTSNPN and CDR2 is SVGIG in the germline V gene (reference sequence). V was pared by 5 bases and J by 2 bases, with 15 bases between. CDR3: CAWEPQGPNYGYTF. CDR3 DNA: TGTGCCTGGGAACCGCAGGGACCCAACTATGGCTACACCTTC.

Turning to this clone: Mismatch with germline at one junction end may stem from a read error. This rearrangement joins TRBV7-6 to TRBJ2-7, with 11 bases matching TRBD2. The CDR3 consists of 14 residues. Germline CDR1 reads SGHVS; CDR2 reads FNYEAQ. The CDR3 DNA sequence: TGTGCCAGCAGCCTAGCGGGGGGTACGTACGAGCAGTACTTC. Translating it yields CASSLAGGTYEQYF.

The V and J genes are TRBV11-1 and TRBJ1-1; D not certain. The CDR3 has 13 residues. V lost 1 base and J 1 base, leaving 4 bases between the germline ends. CDR1 and CDR2 (germline): SGHAT, FQDESV (reference sequence). As DNA, the CDR3 is TGTGCCAGCAGCTTAGTGCGGAACACTGAAGCTTTCTTT. Amino acid sequence: CASSLVRNTEAFF.

This sequence joins TRBV6-5 and TRBJ2-3; 8 bases fit TRBD1. The germline V gene has CDR1 MNHEY and CDR2 SVGAGI. V lost 2 bases to trimming and J lost 4 bases; unmatched junction nucleotides: 5. The CDR3 length is 15 residues. CDR3 DNA: TGTGCCAGCAGTTACGGGACAGGCCTCGCAGATACGCAGTATTTT. Protein product: CASSYGTGLADTQYF.

The chain employs TRBV29-1 and TRBJ2-5; D might be TRBD1 or TRBD2, each matching 5 bases. The ends were cut back, 3 bases at V and 5 bases at J, with 7 bases in the middle. CDR1 SQVTM and CDR2 ANQGSEA come from the germline V gene. The CDR3 is made up of 11 amino acids. The CDR3 DNA sequence: TGCAGCGTTGAGTGGGGGGAGACCCAGTACTTC. As protein: CSVEWGETQYF.